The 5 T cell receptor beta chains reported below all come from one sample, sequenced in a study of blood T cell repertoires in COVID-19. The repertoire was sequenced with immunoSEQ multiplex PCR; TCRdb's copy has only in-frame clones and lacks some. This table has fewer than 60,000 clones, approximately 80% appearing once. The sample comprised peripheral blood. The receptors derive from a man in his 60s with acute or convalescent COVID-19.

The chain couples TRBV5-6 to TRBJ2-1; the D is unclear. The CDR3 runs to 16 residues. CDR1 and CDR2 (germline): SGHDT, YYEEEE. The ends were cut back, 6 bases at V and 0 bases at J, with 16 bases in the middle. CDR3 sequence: CASNQPTLSSYNEQFF. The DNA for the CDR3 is TGTGCCAGCAACCAACCCACTTTGAGCTCCTACAATGAGCAGTTCTTC. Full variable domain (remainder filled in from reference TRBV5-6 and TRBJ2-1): DAGVTQSPTHLIKTRGQQVTLRCSPKSGHDTVSWYQQALGQGPQFIFQYYEEEERQRGNFPDRFSGHQFPNYSSELNVNALLLGDSALYLCASNQPTLSSYNEQFFGPGTRLTVL.

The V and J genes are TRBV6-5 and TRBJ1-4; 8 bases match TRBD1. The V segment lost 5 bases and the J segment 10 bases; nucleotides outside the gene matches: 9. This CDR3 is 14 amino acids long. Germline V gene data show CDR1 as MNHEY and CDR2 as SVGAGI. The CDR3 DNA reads TGTGCCAGCAGTCCCGACAGGGGAGACGGAAAACTGTTTTTT. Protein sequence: CASSPDRGDGKLFF.

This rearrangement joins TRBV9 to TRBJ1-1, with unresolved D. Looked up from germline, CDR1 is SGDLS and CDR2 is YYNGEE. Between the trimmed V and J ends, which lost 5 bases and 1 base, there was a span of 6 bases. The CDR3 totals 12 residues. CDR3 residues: CASSNGNTEAFF. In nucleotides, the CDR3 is TGTGCCAGCAGTAACGGGAACACTGAAGCTTTCTTT.

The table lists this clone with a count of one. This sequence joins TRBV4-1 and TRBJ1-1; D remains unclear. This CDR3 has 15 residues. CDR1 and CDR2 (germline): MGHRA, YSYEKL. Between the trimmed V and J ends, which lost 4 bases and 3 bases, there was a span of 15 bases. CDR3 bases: TGCGCCAGCAGCCGTCCTCCTAACAGCTACACTGAAGCTTTCTTT. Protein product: CASSRPPNSYTEAFF.

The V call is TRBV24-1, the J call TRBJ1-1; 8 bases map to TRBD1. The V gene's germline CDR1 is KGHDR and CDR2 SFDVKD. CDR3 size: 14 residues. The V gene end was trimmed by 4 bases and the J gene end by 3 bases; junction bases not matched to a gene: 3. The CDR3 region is CATSDDRGDTEAFF. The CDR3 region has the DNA TGTGCCACCAGTGACGACAGGGGTGACACTGAAGCTTTCTTT.